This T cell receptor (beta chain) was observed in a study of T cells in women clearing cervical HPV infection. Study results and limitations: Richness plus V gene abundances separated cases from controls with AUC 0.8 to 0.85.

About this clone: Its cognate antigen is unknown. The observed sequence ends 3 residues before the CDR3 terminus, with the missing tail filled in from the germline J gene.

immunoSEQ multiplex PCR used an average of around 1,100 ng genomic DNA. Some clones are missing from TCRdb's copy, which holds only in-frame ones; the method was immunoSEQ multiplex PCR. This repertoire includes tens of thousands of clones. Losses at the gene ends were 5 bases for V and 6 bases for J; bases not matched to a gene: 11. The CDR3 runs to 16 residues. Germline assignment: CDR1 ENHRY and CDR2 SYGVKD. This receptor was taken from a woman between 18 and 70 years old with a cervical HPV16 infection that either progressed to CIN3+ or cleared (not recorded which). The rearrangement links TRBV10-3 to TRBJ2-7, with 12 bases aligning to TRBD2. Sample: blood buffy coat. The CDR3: CAISFTSGGPGGEQYF. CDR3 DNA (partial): TGTGCCATCAGTTTTACTAGCGGGGGGCCGGGCGGCGAG.